This is a list of T cell receptor beta chains from one sample in a study of siplizumab effects on memory and regulatory T cells. TCRdb's copy holds only in-frame clones and misses some; the assay was immunoSEQ multiplex PCR. The sample lists 75,000 to 100,000 clones, roughly 94% occurring once. Sequencing was performed on non-Treg CD4+ T cells sorted from blood. These receptor sequences come from a human donor in good health. CDR3s include the opening cysteine and the closing phenylalanine or tryptophan. The D gene is left open where the match is weak. Clone size, where shown, is once, few, many, or a class for clones that have expanded.

>.|TRBJ2-5|TRBD1|TRBV2
TGTGCCAGCAGTTTCGACAGGGGGCGAGAGACCCAGTACTTC
CASSFDRGRETQYF
>.|TRBJ1-5|.|TRBV27
TGTGCCAGCAGTTTGTCGGGTGTTAGCAATCAGCCCCAGCATTTT
CASSLSGVSNQPQHF
>.|TRBJ1-5|.|TRBV7-6
TGTGCCAGCAGCCTTAGGACAGCCGATCAGCCCCAGCATTTT
CASSLRTADQPQHF
>.|TRBJ2-7|.|TRBV28
TGTGCCAGCAGTTTGGTGCTAGCCCCCTACGAGCAGTACTTC
CASSLVLAPYEQYF
>once|TRBJ1-5|.|TRBV2
TGTGCCAGCAAGGGGTGGGGTCAGCCCCAGCATTTT
CASKGWGQPQHF
>.|TRBJ2-3|.|TRBV25-1
TGTGCCAGCAGTGCCCCTAGCACAGATACGCAGTATTTT
CASSAPSTDTQYF
>.|TRBJ1-1|.|TRBV28
TGTGCCAGCAGTTTACGGTCTAACACTGAAGCTTTCTTT
CASSLRSNTEAFF
>.|TRBJ2-2|.|TRBV7-2
TGTGCCAGCAGCCGGGACTGGGGCACCGGGGAGCTGTTTTTT
CASSRDWGTGELFF
>.|TRBJ1-5|.|TRBV6-7
TGTGCCAGCTACCCTAATCAGCCCCAGCATTTT
CASYPNQPQHF
>.|TRBJ2-5|.|TRBV5-1
TGCGCCAGCAGCTTGAGGGCCGAAGAGACCCAGTACTTC
CASSLRAEETQYF
>.|TRBJ2-2|TRBD2|TRBV5-4
TGTGCCAGCAGCCGGCGGGAGGGGACCGGGGAGCTGTTTTTT
CASSRREGTGELFF
>.|TRBJ1-5|TRBD1|TRBV28
TGTGCCAGCAGTTTCCCAGGGGGATACAATCAGCCCCAGCATTTT
CASSFPGGYNQPQHF
>.|TRBJ1-1|.|TRBV28
TGTGCCAGCAGAGGGAACACTGAAGCTTTCTTT
CASRGNTEAFF
>.|TRBJ2-1|TRBD2|TRBV2
TGTGCCAGCAGCCCTAGCGGGAGGGCCGGCAATGAGCAGTTCTTC
CASSPSGRAGNEQFF
>.|TRBJ1-2|.|TRBV28
TGTGCCAGCAGTTCAGGGTACAGTGGCTACACCTTC
CASSSGYSGYTF
>.|TRBJ1-1|.|TRBV9
TGTGCCAGCAGCGTAATGTCGAACACTGAAGCTTTCTTT
CASSVMSNTEAFF
>.|TRBJ2-7|.|TRBV19
TGTGCCAGTAGTAGGGCTTTAACGGCCAATGGGCAGCAGTACTTC
CASSRALTANGQQYF
>.|TRBJ1-5|.|TRBV28
TGTGCCAGCAATTCTATACGGGGGGATGGAGGGAATCAGCCCCAGCATTTT
CASNSIRGDGGNQPQHF
>.|TRBJ2-2|.|TRBV4-1
TGCGCCAGCAGCCTCCAAAACCCTAACACCGGGGAGCTGTTTTTT
CASSLQNPNTGELFF
>.|TRBJ1-4|TRBD1|TRBV6-4
TGTGCCAGCAAAATCGGGACAGGGAGGCAAAAACTGTTTTTT
CASKIGTGRQKLFF
>.|TRBJ2-1|TRBD2|TRBV5-5
TGTGCCAGCAGCTTGGCGGGACTAGATTTGGTCAATGAGCAGTTCTTC
CASSLAGLDLVNEQFF
>.|TRBJ2-3|TRBD2|TRBV27
TGTGCCAGCAGTTTATCGAATTGGCTAGCGGGAGGGCCGGGGACAGATACGCAGTATTTT
CASSLSNWLAGGPGTDTQYF
>.|TRBJ1-5|TRBD1|TRBV6-1
TGTGCCAGCACTCTGGACAGGGACAATCAGCCCCAGCATTTT
CASTLDRDNQPQHF
>once|TRBJ1-4|.|TRBV5-1
TGCGCCAGCAGCCTAACGGGGGATAATGAAAAACTGTTTTTT
CASSLTGDNEKLFF
>few|TRBJ2-7|.|TRBV5-1
TGCGCCAGCAGCGTCGAAGCAGCCCGGGAGCAGTACTTC
CASSVEAAREQYF
>.|TRBJ1-1|.|TRBV18
TGTGCCAGCTCACAGGGCTTGAACACTGAAGCTTTCTTT
CASSQGLNTEAFF
>once|TRBJ1-3|.|TRBV14
TGTGCCAGCAGCCAAGATCTCGCGGGATCTGGAAACACCATATATTTT
CASSQDLAGSGNTIYF
>.|TRBJ1-1|.|TRBV5-5
TGTGCCAGCAGCTTGGGACTGAGGAACACTGAAGCTTTCTTT
CASSLGLRNTEAFF
>.|TRBJ2-3|TRBD2|TRBV5-4
TGTGCCGCCGGAGCGGGAGGGCCAAAGACAGATACGCAGTATTTT
CAAGAGGPKTDTQYF
>few|TRBJ1-1|.|TRBV4-2
TGTGCCAGCACACCCCAACAGATGAACACTGAAGCTTTCTTT
CASTPQQMNTEAFF
>.|TRBJ2-4|.|TRBV16
TGTGCCAGCAGCCCCGCAAGAGGTCTGGACATTCAGTACTTC
CASSPARGLDIQYF
>once|TRBJ2-3|.|TRBV19
TGTGCCAGTACGGCAGGGGGCACAGATACGCAGTATTTT
CASTAGGTDTQYF
>.|TRBJ2-5|.|TRBV30
TGTGCCTGGGCCCCCGGGACGCCTCAAGAGACCCAGTACTTC
CAWAPGTPQETQYF
>.|TRBJ2-5|.|TRBV5-1
TGCGCCAGCAGCCCAACCGGGGGACAAGAGACCCAGTACTTC
CASSPTGGQETQYF
>.|TRBJ1-5|.|TRBV29-1
TGCAGCGTTGATGTGGGTGCAGGTCAGCCCCAGCATTTT
CSVDVGAGQPQHF
>.|TRBJ2-7|TRBD1|TRBV5-1
TGCGCCAGCAACCCGGACAGGGGGGCCTACGAGCAGTACTTC
CASNPDRGAYEQYF
>.|TRBJ2-1|TRBD1|TRBV28
TGTGCCAGCAGTTTGATTTACAGGGGGAGCTCCTACAATGAGCAGTTCTTC
CASSLIYRGSSYNEQFF
>.|TRBJ1-4|.|TRBV15
TGTGCCACCAGCGAGGCCGTCCCCGAGGGAGTGTTTTTT
CATSEAVPEGVFF
>once|TRBJ1-5|.|TRBV30
TGTGCCTGGAGGACGAGACAGAGCAATCAGCCCCAGCATTTT
CAWRTRQSNQPQHF
>.|TRBJ2-2|TRBD1|TRBV2
TGTGCCAGCAGTGGACAGGGATCCACCGGGGAGCTGTTTTTT
CASSGQGSTGELFF
>.|TRBJ2-7|.|TRBV20-1
TGCAGTGCTGGCCAACCAGAGCAGTACTTC
CSAGQPEQYF
>.|TRBJ2-7|TRBD1|TRBV10-3
TGTGCCATCAGTGATGGGACAGGGCACCAGGGGCAGTACTTC
CAISDGTGHQGQYF
>.|TRBJ2-2|.|TRBV11-3
TGTGCCAGCAGCTTCTCTTACACCGGGGAGCTGTTTTTT
CASSFSYTGELFF
>.|TRBJ2-7|TRBD2|TRBV6-5
TGTGCCAGCACTCTCGGGACTACCTACGAGCAGTACTTC
CASTLGTTYEQYF
>.|TRBJ1-5|TRBD1|TRBV27
TGTGCCAGCAGGACAGGGGGGGGGATGAATCAGCCCCAGCATTTT
CASRTGGGMNQPQHF
>.|TRBJ1-1|TRBD1|TRBV28
TGTGCCAGCAGTTATAAGACAGGGAGGGCTTTCTTT
CASSYKTGRAFF
>.|TRBJ2-2|.|TRBV5-1
TGCGCCAGCAGCATCGGAGGGGTAGACACCGGGGAGCTGTTTTTT
CASSIGGVDTGELFF